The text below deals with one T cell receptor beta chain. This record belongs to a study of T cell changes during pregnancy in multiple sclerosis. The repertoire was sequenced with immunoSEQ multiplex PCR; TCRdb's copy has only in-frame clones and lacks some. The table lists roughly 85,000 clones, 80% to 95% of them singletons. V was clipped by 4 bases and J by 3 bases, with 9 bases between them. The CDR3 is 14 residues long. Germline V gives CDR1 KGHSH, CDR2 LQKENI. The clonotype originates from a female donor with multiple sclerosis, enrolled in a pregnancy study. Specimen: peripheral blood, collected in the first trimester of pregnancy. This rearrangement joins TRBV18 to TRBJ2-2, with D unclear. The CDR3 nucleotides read TGTGCCAGCTCACAAGTCGTAGACACCGGGGAGCTGTTTTTT. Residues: CASSQVVDTGELFF.